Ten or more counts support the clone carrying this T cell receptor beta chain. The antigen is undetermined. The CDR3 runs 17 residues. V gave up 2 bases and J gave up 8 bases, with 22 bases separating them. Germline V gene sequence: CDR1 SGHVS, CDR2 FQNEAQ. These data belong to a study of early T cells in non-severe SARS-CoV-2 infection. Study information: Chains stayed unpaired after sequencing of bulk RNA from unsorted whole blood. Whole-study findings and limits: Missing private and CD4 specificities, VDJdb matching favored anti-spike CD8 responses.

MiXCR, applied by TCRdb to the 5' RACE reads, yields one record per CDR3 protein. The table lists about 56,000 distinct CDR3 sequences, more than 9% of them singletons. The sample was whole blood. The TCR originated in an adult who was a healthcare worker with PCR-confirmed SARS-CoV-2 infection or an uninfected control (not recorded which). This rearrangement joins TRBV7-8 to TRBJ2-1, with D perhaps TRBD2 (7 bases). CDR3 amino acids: CASSLRVWEIGGDEQFF. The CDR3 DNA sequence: TGTGCCAGCAGCTTAAGGGTCTGGGAAATAGGGGGGGATGAGCAGTTCTTC.